What follows describes a single TCR beta chain. Researchers ran the PCR with 60 Vbeta and 13 Jbeta primers. Profiling relied on immunoSEQ multiplex PCR, and the TCRdb table lists in-frame clones only, not all of them. The table lists about 190,000 clones, about 89% of them singletons, with over 1% in the top ten. This sample stems from a study of cytomegalovirus exposure and HLA in healthy donors. The CDR3 loop spans 15 amino acids. Germline trimming cut 2 bases from V and 1 base from J; bases unmatched to any gene: 7. In germline, CDR1 is GTSNPN, CDR2 SVGIG (reference sequence). The sequence was collected from a man aged 25-40 years in good health and CMV-seronegative. The sequencing input was PBMCs. The V and J genes are TRBV30 and TRBJ2-7; 8 bases map to TRBD1. The CDR3 nucleotides are TGTGCCTGGAGTCCCGGACAGGGAAGTTCCTACGAGCAGTACTTC. Translating it yields CAWSPGQGSSYEQYF. Based on the CDR3 plus reference TRBV30 and TRBJ2-7, the full variable domain is SQTIHQWPATLVQPVGSPLSLECTVEGTSNPNLYWYRQAAGRGLQLLFYSVGIGQISSEVPQNLSASRPQDRQFILSSKKLLLSDSGFYLCAWSPGQGSSYEQYFGPGTRLTVT.